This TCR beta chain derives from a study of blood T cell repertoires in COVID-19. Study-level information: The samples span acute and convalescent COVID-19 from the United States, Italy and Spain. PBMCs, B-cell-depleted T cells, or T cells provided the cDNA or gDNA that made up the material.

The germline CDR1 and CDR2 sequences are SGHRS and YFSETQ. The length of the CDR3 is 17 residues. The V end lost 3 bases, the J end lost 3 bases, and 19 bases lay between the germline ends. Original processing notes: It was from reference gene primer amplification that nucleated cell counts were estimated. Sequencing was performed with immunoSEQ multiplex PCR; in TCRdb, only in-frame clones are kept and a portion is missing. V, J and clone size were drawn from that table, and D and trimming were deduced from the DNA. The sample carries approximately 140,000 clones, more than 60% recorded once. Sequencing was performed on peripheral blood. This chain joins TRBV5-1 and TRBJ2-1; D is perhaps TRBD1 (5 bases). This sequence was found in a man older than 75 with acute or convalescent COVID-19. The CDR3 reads CASSSSRGRVYYNEQFF. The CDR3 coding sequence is TGCGCCAGCAGCTCCTCTCGCGGCAGGGTATACTACAATGAGCAGTTCTTC. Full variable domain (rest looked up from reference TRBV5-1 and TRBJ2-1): KAGVTQTPRYLIKTRGQQVTLSCSPISGHRSVSWYQQTPGQGLQFLFEYFSETQRNKGNFPGRFSGRQFSNSRSEMNVSTLELGDSALYLCASSSSRGRVYYNEQFFGPGTRLTVL.